These 22 T cell receptor beta chains share one sample of origin, sequenced in a study of shared clonotypes between healthy human individuals. Sequencing was performed with immunoSEQ multiplex PCR; in TCRdb, only in-frame clones are kept and a portion is missing. The sample lists approximately 2.4 million clones, approximately 96% occurring once. Sequenced input: naive CD4+ T cells sorted from blood. Sample subset: CD45RA+ positively selected. The receptors were sampled from a young man in good health.

The chain carries TRBV7-9 and TRBJ1-5; D might be TRBD1 (6 bases). The germline gives CDR1 SEHNR, CDR2 FQNEAQ (reference sequence). Trimming cost V 1 base and J 11 bases, with 6 bases left between them. CDR3 size: 11 residues. CDR3 bases: TGTGCCAGCAGCTTAGAGGGGGCCCAGCATTTT. This gives the protein CASSLEGAQHF.

This chain joins TRBV2 and TRBJ1-2; tentative D call: TRBD1 (6 bases). Germline lookup yields CDR1 SNHLY and CDR2 FYNNEI. The CDR3 is 14 residues long. Trimming shortened V by 6 bases and J by 8 bases, and 19 bases separated the two germline ends. The CDR3 spells CASSERTGRMGYTF. The DNA for the CDR3 is TGTGCCAGCAGCGAGAGAACAGGGAGGATGGGCTACACCTTC.

This chain joins TRBV7-9 and TRBJ2-2; no firm D call. V lost 5 bases to trimming and J lost 0 bases, with 10 bases between them. The CDR3 sequence is 15 residues long. The germline gives CDR1 SEHNR, CDR2 FQNEAQ (reference sequence). DNA for the CDR3: TGTGCCAGCAGCGAACAAATGGCGAACACCGGGGAGCTGTTTTTT. It yields the protein CASSEQMANTGELFF.

The chain carries TRBV7-9 and TRBJ2-7, with 9 bases identical to TRBD1. J lost 2 bases, V lost 4 bases, and 12 bases had no gene match. The CDR3 spans 17 residues. Germline V CDR1 and CDR2: SEHNR, FQNEAQ (reference sequence). The DNA for the CDR3 is TGTGCCAGCAGCTCTGGGCTCGGGACAGGGATCCCCTACGAGCAGTACTTC. Translating gives CASSSGLGTGIPYEQYF.

For this clone: Other DNA sequences in the sample encode the same CDR3. The chain employs TRBV6-6 and TRBJ2-7, with a possible D match to TRBD1 (5 bases). Trimming pared 6 bases from V and 2 bases from J, leaving 8 bases between. This CDR3 region has 12 residues. Per germline, CDR1 MNHNY and CDR2 SVGAGI (reference sequence). CDR3 loop: CASSPDTYEQYF. In DNA form, the CDR3 reads TGTGCCAGCAGCCCGGACACCTACGAGCAGTACTTC.

Points on this clone: This sample also contains other DNA sequences that code for the same CDR3. This chain uses TRBV28 with TRBJ1-2, with TRBD1 matching over 7 bases. J lost 8 bases, V lost 6 bases, and 6 bases had no gene match. CDR1 and CDR2 (germline): MDHEN, SYDVKM. The CDR3 covers 12 residues. The CDR3 region has the DNA TGTGCCAGCAGGACAGGGCTAGGGGGCTACACCTTC. Its translation: CASRTGLGGYTF.

The chain recombines TRBV28 with TRBJ2-7; D unresolved. V lost 4 bases and J lost 1, with 11 bases in between. The CDR3 contains 14 residues. The germline gives CDR1 MDHEN, CDR2 SYDVKM. CDR3 amino acids: CASSSPVPSYEQYF. CDR3 bases: TGTGCCAGCAGTTCCCCGGTACCTTCCTACGAGCAGTACTTC.

Turning to this clone: Other nucleotide sequences from this sample produce the same CDR3. The chain links TRBV5-8 to TRBJ2-7; 8 nucleotides match TRBD1. V gave up 0 bases and J gave up 2 bases; unmatched junction bases: 4. This CDR3 region has 15 residues. The germline CDR1 and CDR2 sequences are SGHTS and YDEGEE. In nucleotides, the CDR3 is TGTGCCAGCAGCTTGGGAAGGACAGGGACCTACGAGCAGTACTTC. Its protein product is CASSLGRTGTYEQYF. Full variable domain (outside the CDR3, taken from reference TRBV5-8 and TRBJ2-7): EAGVTQSPTHLIKTRGQQATLRCSPISGHTSVYWYQQALGLGLQFLLWYDEGEERNRGNFPPRFSGRQFPNYSSELNVNALELEDSALYLCASSLGRTGTYEQYFGPGTRLTVT.

About this clone itself: The same CDR3 is also encoded by other DNA sequences in this sample. The V call is TRBV5-1, the J call TRBJ2-1; 10 bases match TRBD2. The CDR3 contains 15 residues. V gave up 0 bases and J gave up 7 bases; unmatched junction bases: 4. Per the germline V gene, CDR1 is SGHRS and CDR2 is YFSETQ. The CDR3 sequence is CASSLVAGGRNEQFF. As DNA, the CDR3 is TGCGCCAGCAGCTTGGTAGCGGGGGGCCGGAATGAGCAGTTCTTC.

A single count supports this clone. The chain combines TRBV18 with TRBJ2-7; D ambiguous. The CDR3 extends over 13 amino acids. V lost 4 bases and J lost 0, with 7 bases in between. CDR1 and CDR2 (germline): KGHSH, LQKENI. The CDR3 is CASSLGDSYEQYF. The CDR3 bases are TGTGCCAGCTCACTTGGGGACTCCTACGAGCAGTACTTC.

The chain recombines TRBV27 with TRBJ2-7, with D possibly matching TRBD1 (6 bases). The CDR3 length is 16 residues. V shed 0 bases and J shed 0 bases, with 12 bases lying between them. CDR1 MNHEY and CDR2 SMNVEV come from the germline V gene (reference sequence). CDR3 sequence (DNA): TGTGCCAGCAGTTTATCGTACCAGGGGAGCTCCTACGAGCAGTACTTC. Its translation: CASSLSYQGSSYEQYF.

The V call is TRBV30, the J call TRBJ2-6; D ambiguous. The V end lost 0 bases, the J end lost 1 base, and 7 bases lay between the germline ends. Germline V gene sequence: CDR1 GTSNPN, CDR2 SVGIG (reference sequence). CDR3 length: 15 residues. The DNA for the CDR3 is TGTGCCTGGAGTGTAATCGTGTCTGGGGCCAACGTCCTGACTTTC. This sequence encodes CAWSVIVSGANVLTF.

In its sample, this clone was seen a few times. The chain couples TRBV11-2 to TRBJ1-2, with D possibly matching TRBD1 (6 bases). Germline V gene lookup returns CDR1 SGHAT and CDR2 FQNNGV. The CDR3 contains 13 residues. Deletions cut 1 base from V and 11 bases from J, with 14 bases between. CDR3 nucleotide sequence: TGTGCCAGCAGCTTAGTGGCCCGCAGGGGATACACCTTC. Translated, it gives CASSLVARRGYTF.

This chain connects TRBV2 to TRBJ2-1; D may correspond to TRBD1 or TRBD2 (5 bases each). V shed 8 bases and J shed 6 bases, with 23 bases lying between them. The CDR3 sequence is 16 residues long. The germline V gene encodes CDR1 SNHLY and CDR2 FYNNEI. CDR3 loop: CASLGRGTPRGNEQFF. CDR3 sequence (DNA): TGTGCCAGCCTTGGGAGAGGGACCCCGCGAGGCAATGAGCAGTTCTTC.

The chain couples TRBV9 to TRBJ2-1, with D uncertain. Per germline, CDR1 SGDLS and CDR2 YYNGEE. The CDR3 extends over 15 amino acids. Trimming cost V 4 bases and J 4 bases, with 15 bases left between them. This CDR3 is CASSPTANEYNEQFF. The CDR3 DNA reads as TGTGCCAGCAGCCCCACTGCGAACGAGTACAATGAGCAGTTCTTC.

This clone has only one observation. This rearrangement joins TRBV10-1 to TRBJ2-3; D uncertain. The CDR3 runs 14 residues. Trimming shortened V by 4 bases and J by 6 bases, and 14 bases separated the two germline ends. Germline V gene lookup returns CDR1 WNHNN and CDR2 SYGVQD (reference sequence). This CDR3 reads CASSAGGLGDTQYF. CDR3 sequence (DNA): TGCGCCAGCAGTGCCGGCGGCCTCGGGGATACGCAGTATTTT.

The CDR3 sequence is CASSVPRASGGSDTQYF. DNA of the CDR3: TGTGCCAGCAGCGTCCCTCGGGCTAGCGGGGGGTCAGATACGCAGTATTTT. The chain joins TRBV9 to TRBJ2-3; 11 bases agree with TRBD2. This CDR3 comprises 17 residues. Germline loops: CDR1 SGDLS, CDR2 YYNGEE. Trimming removed 2 bases from V and 4 bases from J; junction bases left unmatched: 9.

This clone was counted a single time. The J gene is TRBJ2-1, the V gene TRBV4-3; 13 bases agree with TRBD2. The CDR3 has 18 amino acids. CDR1 and CDR2 from the germline V gene are LGHNA and YSLEER. Trimming cost V 0 bases and J 4 bases; bases outside gene matches: 6. In DNA, the CDR3 is TGCGCCAGCAGCCAAGAACCAGGGACTAGCGGGGATTACAATGAGCAGTTCTTC. Encoded protein: CASSQEPGTSGDYNEQFF.

J is TRBJ1-5 and V is TRBV7-8, with 8 bases lining up with TRBD1. Looked up from germline, CDR1 is SGHVS and CDR2 is FQNEAQ. The CDR3 has 18 residues. The J segment lost 4 bases and the V segment lost 1 base, leaving 12 bases of the junction unmatched. The CDR3 spells CASSLGVPRTGWNQPQHF. CDR3 bases: TGTGCCAGCAGCTTAGGTGTACCTAGGACAGGGTGGAATCAGCCCCAGCATTTT.

A note on this clone: Other DNA variants within this sample encode the same CDR3. This rearrangement joins TRBV7-2 to TRBJ1-1; TRBD1 might be the D (6 bases). The CDR3 totals 13 residues. The V end lost 5 bases, the J end lost 5 bases, and 12 bases lay between the germline ends. Germline CDR1 is SGHTA and CDR2 is FQGNSA. The CDR3 nucleotides read TGTGCCAGCAGCAACAGGGTAGGGACTGAAGCTTTCTTT. Its protein is CASSNRVGTEAFF.

V is TRBV7-9 and J is TRBJ2-2, with D unclear. V was pared by 2 bases and J by 6 bases, with 7 bases between. Per the germline V gene, CDR1 is SEHNR and CDR2 is FQNEAQ (reference sequence). The CDR3 runs to 13 residues. In DNA, the CDR3 is TGTGCCAGCAGCTTATCAGGTGCCGGGGAGCTGTTTTTT. Protein sequence: CASSLSGAGELFF.

The chain couples TRBV10-2 to TRBJ2-5; 7 bases align to TRBD2. The V gene's germline CDR1 is WSHSY and CDR2 SAAADI. V shed 6 bases, J shed 5 bases, and the junction held 3 bases outside the gene matches. This CDR3 region has 12 residues. The CDR3 loop is CASRGSGETQYF. The CDR3 DNA follows: TGCGCCAGCAGGGGTAGCGGGGAGACCCAGTACTTC.